The TCR beta chain under discussion was sequenced for a study of blood T cell repertoires in COVID-19. Produced via immunoSEQ multiplex PCR; TCRdb's table is partial and in-frame only. This sample carries 170,000 or so clones, 84% of them seen once, and the ten largest clones take around 14%. Germline CDR1 LGHNA, CDR2 YNFKEQ. V lost 0 bases, J lost 4 bases, and 12 bases lay in between. There are 16 residues in the CDR3. This rearrangement joins TRBV4-2 to TRBJ1-4, with D unclear. The sequencing sample was made of peripheral blood. The source is a man aged 18 to 29 with active or convalescent COVID-19. Written as DNA, the CDR3 is TGTGCCAGCAGCCAAGAGGTGGCACAGAGTAATGAAAAACTGTTTTTT. Amino acids: CASSQEVAQSNEKLFF.